The next 24 T cell receptor beta chains were all read from a single sample in a study of blood T cell repertoires in COVID-19. The assay was immunoSEQ multiplex PCR, and TCRdb's table has in-frame clones only and misses some. The data contain over 200,000 clones, under 90% of them singletons. The sequenced sample consisted of PBMCs or T cells enriched from blood (not recorded which). The receptors shown here come from a woman between 50 and 59 years old with acute COVID-19.

The rearrangement links TRBV29-1 to TRBJ1-1; perhaps TRBD1 as D (6 bases). The CDR3 runs to 13 residues. The ends were cut back, 5 bases at V and 4 bases at J, with 14 bases in the middle. Germline CDR1 reads SQVTM; CDR2 reads ANQGSEA. Here the CDR3 reads CSVLTGETTEAFF. For the CDR3, the DNA is TGCAGCGTTCTGACAGGAGAGACCACTGAAGCTTTCTTT. Full variable domain (outside the CDR3, taken from reference TRBV29-1 and TRBJ1-1): SAVISQKPSRDICQRGTSLTIQCQVDSQVTMMFWYRQQPGQSLTLIATANQGSEATYESGFVIDKFPISRPNLTFSTLTVSNMSPEDSSIYLCSVLTGETTEAFFGQGTRLTVV.

V and J are TRBV30 and TRBJ2-6; no reliable D call. Germline loops: CDR1 GTSNPN, CDR2 SVGIG (reference sequence). The CDR3 totals 12 residues. Trimming took 7 bases from V and 0 from J, leaving 4 bases between them. CDR3 sequence reads: CASSSGANVLTF. For the CDR3, the DNA is TGTGCCTCCTCCTCTGGGGCCAACGTCCTGACTTTC.

V usage is TRBV4-1 and J usage is TRBJ1-4; 8 positions agree with TRBD1. Trimming took 0 bases from V and 7 from J; bases not matched to a gene: 10. The CDR3 totals 17 residues. The germline V gene encodes CDR1 MGHRA and CDR2 YSYEKL. CDR3: CASSQDLRTGSSEKLFF. DNA for the CDR3: TGCGCCAGCAGCCAAGATCTCAGGACAGGGTCTAGTGAAAAACTGTTTTTT.

This chain joins TRBV2 and TRBJ2-2; D is perhaps TRBD2 (5 bases). CDR3 length: 14 amino acids. Germline V gives CDR1 SNHLY, CDR2 FYNNEI. V shed 5 bases and J shed 1 base, with 8 bases lying between them. The DNA of the CDR3 is TGTGCCAGCAGTTCCCGGGGGAACACCGGGGAGCTGTTTTTT. Amino acid sequence: CASSSRGNTGELFF.

The chain couples TRBV28 to TRBJ1-5; a possible D gene is TRBD1 (5 bases). The CDR3 consists of 16 residues. Per the germline V gene, CDR1 is MDHEN and CDR2 is SYDVKM. The V end was cut by 2 bases, the J end by 0 bases, with 11 bases between. CDR3 region: CASSLGAGNSNQPQHF. For the CDR3, the DNA is TGTGCCAGCAGTTTAGGGGCAGGGAATAGCAATCAGCCCCAGCATTTT.

The table lists this clone with many counts. Distinct nucleotide sequences in the sample also encode this CDR3. The chain is built from TRBV28 and TRBJ2-2, with D unclear. V lost 6 bases, J lost 4 bases, and 15 bases lay in between. CDR1 is MDHEN, CDR2 SYDVKM, per germline. The CDR3 totals 15 residues. The CDR3 spells CASRAQVGATGELFF. DNA of the CDR3: TGTGCCAGCAGGGCCCAGGTGGGCGCCACCGGGGAGCTGTTTTTT.

The chain recombines TRBV7-8 with TRBJ1-4; D unresolved. The CDR3 runs 15 residues. The V gene lost 5 bases and the J gene lost 0 bases, with 10 bases spanning the gap. CDR1 SGHVS and CDR2 FQNEAQ come from the germline V gene. CDR3 in DNA: TGTGCCAGCAGCCTAAATACAGCAACTAATGAAAAACTGTTTTTT. Its translation: CASSLNTATNEKLFF.

This clone was recorded only once. The chain carries TRBV4-2 and TRBJ1-1, with D possibly matching TRBD1 (6 bases). This CDR3 has 14 residues. Trimming took 0 bases from V and 10 from J, leaving 15 bases between them. CDR1 LGHNA and CDR2 YNFKEQ come from the germline V gene. The CDR3 sequence is CASSQDPLVRGAFF. CDR3 coding DNA: TGTGCCAGCAGCCAAGACCCCCTCGTCAGGGGAGCTTTCTTT.

V usage is TRBV30 and J usage is TRBJ1-1; no clear D. V gave up 3 bases and J gave up 5 bases, with 7 bases separating them. CDR3 length equals 11 residues. Germline V gives CDR1 GTSNPN, CDR2 SVGIG (reference sequence). The CDR3 loop reads CAWSAVTEAFF. CDR3 in DNA: TGTGCCTGGAGCGCAGTGACTGAAGCTTTCTTT.

This clone was counted once. The chain joins TRBV4-3 to TRBJ2-5, with TRBD1 as a possible D gene (8 bases). Trimming pared 0 bases from V and 2 bases from J, leaving 31 bases between. Germline V gene data show CDR1 as LGHNA and CDR2 as YSLEER. The CDR3 length is 22 residues. The CDR3 region has the DNA TGCGCCAGCAGCCAAGATCTTGGGACAGGATCTACCGGGGGGTTTCTTCAAGAGACCCAGTACTTC. Protein product: CASSQDLGTGSTGGFLQETQYF.

The rearrangement links TRBV12-3 or TRBV12-4 to TRBJ1-2; maybe TRBD1 (5 bases). The CDR3 length is 11 residues. Between the trimmed V and J ends, which lost 3 bases and 8 bases, there was a span of 7 bases. CDR3 loop: CASSFWGGYTF. As DNA, the CDR3 is TGTGCCAGCAGTTTCTGGGGCGGCTACACCTTC.

The chain uses TRBV7-8 and TRBJ2-7; D unclear. Between the trimmed V and J ends, which lost 1 base and 5 bases, there was a span of 24 bases. The CDR3 totals 18 residues. CDR1 and CDR2 from the germline V gene are SGHVS and FQNEAQ. The CDR3 sequence: CASSLDPANIVVIHEQYF. DNA of the CDR3: TGTGCCAGCAGCTTAGACCCCGCGAATATAGTGGTTATCCACGAGCAGTACTTC.

The CDR3 DNA is TGTGCCAGCATAGGCATTGGCAGGGGAGATTACGGCTACACCTTC. Protein product: CASIGIGRGDYGYTF. This chain joins TRBV7-8 and TRBJ1-2; perhaps TRBD1 as D (6 bases). This CDR3 region has 15 residues. Per the germline V gene, CDR1 is SGHVS and CDR2 is FQNEAQ. Trimming removed 7 bases at V and 8 bases at J, with 23 bases between. The entire variable domain, with the rest obtained from reference TRBV7-8 and TRBJ1-2, is as follows: GAGVSQSPRYKVAKRGQDVALRCDPISGHVSLFWYQQALGQGPEFLTYFQNEAQLDKSGLPSDRFFAERPEGSVSTLKIQRTQQEDSAVYLCASIGIGRGDYGYTFGSGTRLTVV.

The V gene is TRBV11-3, the J gene TRBJ1-3, with D perhaps matching TRBD1 (6 bases). Germline V CDR1 and CDR2: SGHNT, YENEEA. Trimming removed 0 bases from V and 4 bases from J, with 13 bases in between. The CDR3 covers 16 residues. In DNA form, the CDR3 reads TGTGCCAGCAGCTTAGATCCCGGGACACGAGGAAACACCATATATTTT. Translating gives CASSLDPGTRGNTIYF.

As regards this clone: At the DNA level, this CDR3 is encoded by other sequences in the same sample as well. The chain links TRBV18 to TRBJ1-6; 8 nucleotides align to TRBD1. Looked up from germline, CDR1 is KGHSH and CDR2 is LQKENI. The CDR3 length is 14 residues. The ends lost 6 bases at V and 7 bases at J; junction bases unmatched: 5. CDR3 DNA sequence: TGTGCCAGCTCGCAGGACAGGGTAAATTCACCCCTCCACTTT. It encodes CASSQDRVNSPLHF.

The chain uses TRBV2 and TRBJ2-3, with 9 bases aligning to TRBD2. The CDR3 spans 17 residues. Per the germline V gene, CDR1 is SNHLY and CDR2 is FYNNEI. J gave up 2 bases and V 2 bases, and 8 bases lay outside the gene matches. CDR3 nucleotides: TGTGCCAGCAGTGAAAGGCTAGCGGGGACCTACACAGATACGCAGTATTTT. This translates into CASSERLAGTYTDTQYF.

V usage is TRBV10-3 and J usage is TRBJ2-3; TRBD2 agrees at 8 bases. The trim removed 8 bases at V and 2 bases at J, leaving 3 bases unmatched. CDR3 size: 13 residues. Germline CDR1 ENHRY, CDR2 SYGVKD. This CDR3 reads CAIASGYTDTQYF. The CDR3 coding sequence is TGTGCCATCGCTAGCGGGTACACAGATACGCAGTATTTT.

Comment on this clone: This specimen includes other DNA sequences encoding the same CDR3. V and J are TRBV7-2 and TRBJ2-7; D may be TRBD1 (5 bases). Germline V gene sequence: CDR1 SGHTA, CDR2 FQGNSA. The V and J ends lost 3 bases and 4 bases respectively, with 10 bases between them. The length of the CDR3 is 13 residues. CDR3: CASSLGQIYEQYF. For the CDR3, the DNA is TGTGCCAGCAGCTTGGGGCAGATATACGAGCAGTACTTC.

V and J are TRBV7-2 and TRBJ1-2; the match to TRBD1 covers 7 bases. The V gene end was trimmed by 0 bases and the J gene end by 6 bases; junction bases not matched to a gene: 1. This CDR3 is 13 amino acids long. CDR1 SGHTA and CDR2 FQGNSA come from the germline V gene. DNA of the CDR3: TGTGCCAGCAGCTTAGCGACAGGGAATGGCTACACCTTC. It translates to CASSLATGNGYTF.

V and J are TRBV19 and TRBJ1-1; possible D gene TRBD1, 6 bases. The V end was cut by 5 bases, the J end by 1 base, with 14 bases between. CDR1 and CDR2 (germline): LNHDA, SQIVND (reference sequence). CDR3 length: 15 residues. The CDR3 DNA reads TGTGCCAGTAGTCGATCCGGGACACAGAACACTGAAGCTTTCTTT. This sequence encodes CASSRSGTQNTEAFF.

The gene calls are TRBV11-2 and TRBJ1-1; TRBD1 aligns across 7 bases. The CDR3 has 16 residues. The ends lost 5 bases at V and 1 base at J; junction bases unmatched: 10. The germline gives CDR1 SGHAT, CDR2 FQNNGV. CDR3 bases: TGTGCCAGCAGCCCCCGGGACAGTTATGCGAACACTGAAGCTTTCTTT. This encodes CASSPRDSYANTEAFF.

This clone appeared a single time. The rearrangement uses TRBV5-4 and TRBJ2-1; 8 nucleotides align to TRBD2. Losses at the gene ends were 2 bases for V and 3 bases for J; bases not matched to a gene: 7. Germline values: CDR1 SGHNT, CDR2 YYREEE (reference sequence). The CDR3 runs to 16 residues. CDR3 protein: CASSLKRLASYNEQFF. CDR3 sequence (DNA): TGTGCCAGCAGCTTAAAAAGACTAGCGAGCTACAATGAGCAGTTCTTC.

CDR3 protein: CANPPTTSGNTGELFF. In DNA form, the CDR3 reads TGTGCCAACCCCCCGACAACTAGCGGAAACACCGGGGAGCTGTTTTTT. The chain has TRBV7-2 and TRBJ2-2; the match to TRBD2 covers 8 bases. The CDR3 is 16 residues long. CDR1 is SGHTA and CDR2 is FQGNSA in the germline V gene. After removal of 10 bases from V and 2 bases from J, the junction contained 12 bases not matched to a gene.

The chain joins TRBV11-2 to TRBJ2-5; 10 nucleotides align to TRBD2. The CDR3 extends over 14 amino acids. The germline gives CDR1 SGHAT, CDR2 FQNNGV. J lost 4 bases, V lost 3 bases, and 2 bases had no gene match. The CDR3 bases are TGTGCCAGCAGCTTCTCTAGCGGGGGAGAGACCCAGTACTTC. Amino acid sequence: CASSFSSGGETQYF.